Given below is one TCR beta chain in context. No antigen is known for it. Qualities for individual bases were not recorded, and no much larger clone is one base off. This specimen belongs to a study of T cells in Graves' hyperthyroidism and ophthalmopathy (dated by TCRdb to the late 2010s). As for the study more broadly: Peripheral blood was sampled at the time of initial diagnosis, prior to any treatment. A discovery cohort of roughly 96 patients, about 40 with Graves' ophthalmopathy and approximately 60 with stable Graves' hyperthyroidism, was used to find distinguishing TCR V-J signatures. An independent validation cohort of some 18 hyperthyroidism patients and approximately 17 patients who later progressed to ophthalmopathy tested prospective prediction of ophthalmopathy. For training and testing, the 100 or so patients in the discovery cohort were randomly divided in a 7:3 ratio. Thyroid tissue and blood T-cell repertoires from roughly 6 Graves' hyperthyroidism patients were also compared in the study. After blood sampling, hyperthyroidism patients were treated with methimazole at a starting dose of 30 mg daily, and ophthalmopathy patients were treated with high-dose intravenous methylprednisolone. According to the paper, TCR Vbeta CDR3 sequencing was carried out on over 130 peripheral blood samples, which came from fewer than 50 ophthalmopathy, around 75 hyperthyroidism and approximately 17 progressor patients. The full study reports these points: Blood samples also contained most of the expanded thyroid clonotypes (frequency above 0.001), which suggests that blood repertoires may reflect thyroid immune responses. Sample size was not statistically predetermined, and blinding of investigators to group allocation was not performed. A 13 V-J signature model separated ophthalmopathy from stable hyperthyroidism, with roughly 88% sensitivity and roughly 81% specificity in cross-validation and 80%/75% in testing. During validation, the model predicted progression to ophthalmopathy a median of about 5.9 months ahead of onset, with more than 60% sensitivity and under 85% specificity.

In the ophthalmopathy patients, disease was moderately to severely active, with a Clinical Activity Score of 3 or more, a NOSPECS grade of 4 or more, and a duration of less than 3 months. Patients with uncontrolled infections, other autoimmune diseases, pregnancy or lactation were excluded. Clinical symptoms, serum thyroxine and TRAb, thyroid ultrasound, and orbital computed tomography formed the basis for the diagnoses. PBMCs were separated from approximately 9.9 ml of fresh peripheral blood using Ficoll-Paque density gradient centrifugation. Trizol reagent was used to extract total RNA, and RNA quality was then checked on an Agilent 2100 Bioanalyzer. Amplification of TCR beta CDR3 regions was carried out from RNA transcripts. A first-round RT-PCR of the TCR CDR3 used the HTBI primer set with the Qiagen OneStep RT-PCR kit. A second multiplex PCR round built the libraries, followed by size selection and purification. Sequencing of the libraries was done on an Illumina HiSeq2000 using paired-end 100 bp reads. In the original analysis: SOAPnuke was used to process the raw data, removing reads that contained adapters or uncalled bases, had a mean Phred below 15, or lacked an exact match to the constant primer or identifier. High-quality paired reads were merged with COPE v1.2.5, and unique nucleotide sequences were defined as clonotypes. MiTCR v1.1 was used to align clonotypes to the IMGT TRBV, TRBD and TRBJ reference segments. Only V-J combinations with frequency above 0.0001, covering 98% to 99.2% of repertoires, were analysed. A TCS score was defined as the ratio between F50 (clonal expansion) and ExV (chaos), using BLOSUM62-based TCRdist between CDR3 peptides within each V-J. Welch's t-statistics and random forest reduced roughly 530 V-J features to 13, which were used in a naive Bayes classifier (R e1071). Through fastp at Q25 and MiXCR, TCRdb rebuilt clones from the public reads, retaining in-frame beta chains. Here each entry gathers all rows of one CDR3 protein and keeps the most common genes and DNA. TCRdb, rather than the study authors, made the V and J calls. For this sample the table gives 500,000 or so distinct CDR3 sequences, of which about 16% were detected only once. Jointly, the top ten make up approximately 30% of the sample.

Counted from cysteine to phenylalanine, this CDR3 has 18 amino acids. Only the CDR3 region is kept as DNA, spanning 54 bases read in frame from base 1. V is shortened by 1 base, J by 0 bases, and the region joining them spans 16 bases. The CDR1 and CDR2 encoded by the germline V gene (reference sequence) are SEHNR and FQNEAQ. Sequences were obtained from blood. The receptor's source is a woman aged 25 to 39 with Graves' ophthalmopathy. The rearrangement combines TRBV7-9 with TRBJ2-1, with TRBD1 as a weak D call on 6 bases. The CDR3 protein is CASSLESTGVSSYNEQFF. The DNA reads TGTGCCAGCAGCTTAGAGTCGACAGGCGTCAGCTCCTACAATGAGCAGTTCTTC.